This TCR beta chain was documented in a study of OX40 agonist ivuxolimab in advanced cancers. Profiling relied on immunoSEQ multiplex PCR, and the TCRdb table lists in-frame clones only, not all of them. The profile shows 35,000 or so clones, roughly nine tenths of them singletons. The investigators sampled blood at baseline, at cycle 4 day 1, and at cycle 7 day 1. This clone has only a few counts. Trimming stripped 1 base from V and 7 bases from J, with 10 bases between. The CDR3 is made up of 13 amino acids. Germline loops: CDR1 GTSNPN, CDR2 SVGIG (reference sequence). The chain links TRBV30 to TRBJ1-4; TRBD1 might be the D (6 bases). This TCR was sampled from an adult with an advanced solid tumor such as melanoma, head and neck, liver or kidney cancer. The source was CD4+ or CD8+ T cells sorted from blood, collected in a trial of the OX40 agonist ivuxolimab. The CDR3, as DNA: TGTGCCTGGAGTGCCTTGGGGGCTGAAAAACTGTTTTTT. As protein: CAWSALGAEKLFF.